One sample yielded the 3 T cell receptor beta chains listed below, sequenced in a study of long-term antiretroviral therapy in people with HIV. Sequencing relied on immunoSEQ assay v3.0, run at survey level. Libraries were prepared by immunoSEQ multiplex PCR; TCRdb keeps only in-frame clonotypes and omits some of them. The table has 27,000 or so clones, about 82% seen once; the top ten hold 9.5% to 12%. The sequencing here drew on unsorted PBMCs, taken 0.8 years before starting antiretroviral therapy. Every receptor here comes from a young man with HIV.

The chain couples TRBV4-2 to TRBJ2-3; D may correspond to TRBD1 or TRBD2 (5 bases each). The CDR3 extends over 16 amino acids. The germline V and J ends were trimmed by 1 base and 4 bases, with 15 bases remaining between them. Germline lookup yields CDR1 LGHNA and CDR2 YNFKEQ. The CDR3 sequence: CASSQGRAGWADTQYF. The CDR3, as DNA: TGTGCCAGCAGCCAAGGGCGGGCAGGGTGGGCAGATACGCAGTATTTT.

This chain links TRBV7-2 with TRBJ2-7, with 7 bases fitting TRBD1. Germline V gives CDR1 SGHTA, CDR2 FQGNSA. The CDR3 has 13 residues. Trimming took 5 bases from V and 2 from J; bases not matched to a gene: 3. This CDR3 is CASSIGTAYEQYF. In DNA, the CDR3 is TGTGCCAGCAGCATCGGGACAGCCTACGAGCAGTACTTC.

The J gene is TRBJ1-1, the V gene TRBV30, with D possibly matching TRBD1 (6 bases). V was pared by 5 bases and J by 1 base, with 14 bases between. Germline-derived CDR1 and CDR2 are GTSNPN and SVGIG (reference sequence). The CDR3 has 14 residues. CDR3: CAWLIYRENTEAFF. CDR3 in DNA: TGTGCCTGGCTCATTTACAGGGAGAACACTGAAGCTTTCTTT.